These 32 T cell receptor beta chains were all obtained from the same sample, sequenced in a study of shared T cell receptors in the human thymus. Generated by immunoSEQ multiplex PCR, the TCRdb table keeps only in-frame clones and is missing some. The table includes 700,000 or so clones, over 75% detected once. These sequences were also reported in another study, on human thymus T cells.

The sample was thymocytes. Receptors were obtained from a girl in the first two years of life with a congenital heart defect.

The chain has TRBV28 and TRBJ2-7, with D tentatively TRBD2 (6 bases). The CDR3 runs to 17 residues. Germline-derived CDR1 and CDR2 are MDHEN and SYDVKM. The ends were cut back, 2 bases at V and 2 bases at J, with 19 bases in the middle. This CDR3 reads CASSLGRATRSTYEQYF. CDR3 sequence (DNA): TGTGCCAGCAGTTTAGGTAGGGCGACTAGGTCGACCTACGAGCAGTACTTC.

The chain uses TRBV11-2 and TRBJ1-5; TRBD1 matches at 8 bases. The V gene end was trimmed by 0 bases and the J gene end by 4 bases; junction bases not matched to a gene: 8. In germline, CDR1 is SGHAT, CDR2 FQNNGV. The CDR3 has 17 residues. CDR3 nucleotide sequence: TGTGCCAGCAGCTTAGATATGCTGGGACAGGATAATCAGCCCCAGCATTTT. Its translation is CASSLDMLGQDNQPQHF. The complete variable domain, with remaining parts taken from reference TRBV11-2 and TRBJ1-5, reads EAGVAQSPRYKIIEKRQSVAFWCNPISGHATLYWYQQILGQGPKLLIQFQNNGVVDDSQLPKDRFSAERLKGVDSTLKIQPAKLEDSAVYLCASSLDMLGQDNQPQHFGDGTRLSIL.

The chain combines TRBV7-4 with TRBJ1-2; the D gene is possibly TRBD1 (6 bases). CDR1 and CDR2 (germline): SGHVT, SQSDAQ. The CDR3 is 15 amino acids. The V end was cut by 6 bases, the J end by 7 bases, with 21 bases between. The CDR3 nucleotides read TGTGCCAGCAGACGGGCAGGGGCCAATCGCGCTGGCTACACCTTC. Amino acid sequence: CASRRAGANRAGYTF.

The gene calls are TRBV5-4 and TRBJ2-7, with TRBD1 identical over 7 bases. The germline V gene has CDR1 SGHNT and CDR2 YYREEE (reference sequence). Losses at the gene ends were 2 bases for V and 0 bases for J; bases not matched to a gene: 5. The CDR3 sequence is 15 residues long. CDR3 nucleotide sequence: TGTGCCAGCAGCTTCAAGGGGGCGAGCTCCTACGAGCAGTACTTC. Amino acids: CASSFKGASSYEQYF.

The V gene is TRBV7-4, the J gene TRBJ1-2, with TRBD1 identical over 8 bases. The CDR3 covers 17 residues. Germline V gene lookup returns CDR1 SGHVT and CDR2 SQSDAQ. J was trimmed by 7 bases and V by 4 bases; bases with no gene match: 17. This CDR3 is CASSSTYAEDRASGYTF. CDR3 in DNA: TGTGCCAGCAGCTCAACCTACGCCGAGGACAGGGCCTCTGGCTACACCTTC.

The V and J genes are TRBV6-1 and TRBJ1-5; D is unresolved. The CDR3 is made up of 15 amino acids. The V end was cut by 6 bases, the J end by 4 bases, with 16 bases between. Germline V gene sequence: CDR1 MNHNS, CDR2 SASEGT. The CDR3 spells CASSRFGGRNQPQHF. Written as DNA, the CDR3 is TGTGCCAGCAGCCGCTTCGGAGGGCGGAATCAGCCCCAGCATTTT.

Only a few counts were recorded for this clone. Its ends do not fully match the called genes, so a read error is possible. The V call is TRBV11-2, the J call TRBJ1-1; possibly TRBD1 for D (5 bases). This CDR3 has 17 residues. The V gene's germline CDR1 is SGHAT and CDR2 FQNNGV. CDR3 DNA: TGTGCCAGCAGATTAGCTATTGACAGCCTACTGGTGACTGAAGCTTTCTTT. As protein: CASRLAIDSLLVTEAFF.

The rearrangement joins TRBV29-1 to TRBJ2-3; 7 bases are shared with TRBD1. The junction had 17 bases not matched to a gene; V was cut back by 7 bases and J by 1 base. The CDR3 covers 17 residues. From germline, CDR1 is SQVTM and CDR2 ANQGSEA. CDR3 region: CSGTGTVRSIRTDTQYF. The CDR3 bases are TGCAGCGGGACCGGGACAGTAAGGTCAATCCGCACAGATACGCAGTATTTT.

The rearrangement joins TRBV11-2 to TRBJ2-7; 7 bases are a match to TRBD1. The CDR3 has 17 amino acids. Germline CDR1 and CDR2: SGHAT and FQNNGV. Trimming took 6 bases from V and 2 from J; bases not matched to a gene: 16. The DNA for the CDR3 is TGTGCCAGCAGTCTAGAGACCTCGACAGGGAAAACCTACGAGCAGTACTTC. Translated, it gives CASSLETSTGKTYEQYF. Combining the CDR3 with reference TRBV11-2 and TRBJ2-7 gives the whole variable domain EAGVAQSPRYKIIEKRQSVAFWCNPISGHATLYWYQQILGQGPKLLIQFQNNGVVDDSQLPKDRFSAERLKGVDSTLKIQPAKLEDSAVYLCASSLETSTGKTYEQYFGPGTRLTVT.

The chain recombines TRBV29-1 with TRBJ2-1, with TRBD2 identical over 7 bases. The V segment lost 1 base and the J segment 6 bases; nucleotides outside the gene matches: 6. The CDR3 totals 14 residues. Germline V lookup: CDR1 SQVTM, CDR2 ANQGSEA. The CDR3 DNA reads as TGCAGCGTTGAAGTACGGCAGCGGGGCAATGAGCAGTTCTTC. Its protein product is CSVEVRQRGNEQFF.

Worth noting for this clone: The same CDR3 arises from other DNA sequences in this sample as well. The rearrangement uses TRBV5-1 and TRBJ2-5; TRBD1 matches at 10 bases. CDR1 and CDR2 from the germline V gene are SGHRS and YFSETQ. The CDR3 has 14 residues. V lost 4 bases and J lost 3; bases outside the gene matches: 3. The CDR3 sequence is CASSPGTGEETQYF. The CDR3 DNA reads as TGCGCCAGCAGCCCCGGGACAGGGGAAGAGACCCAGTACTTC.

This clone came up a few times. One end of the junction does not line up with germline, which may come from a read error. Written as DNA, the CDR3 is TGTGCCAGCAGCCAAGAGCCCGGGACAGCCCTGAATACTGAAGCTTTCTTT. Its protein product is CASSQEPGTALNTEAFF. The genes are TRBV14 and TRBJ1-1, with 7 nucleotides matching TRBD1. This CDR3 region has 17 residues. Germline CDR1 is SGHDN and CDR2 is FVKESK.

The V and J genes are TRBV4-1 and TRBJ2-1, with a possible D match to TRBD1 (5 bases). Germline CDR1 and CDR2: MGHRA and YSYEKL. This CDR3 is built from 17 residues. Trimming removed 1 base from V and 8 bases from J, with 21 bases in between. CDR3 nucleotide sequence: TGCGCCAGCAGCCAAGTATCGTTCAGGGATGATTACGATGAGCAGTTCTTC. It yields the protein CASSQVSFRDDYDEQFF.

The V and J genes are TRBV6-5 and TRBJ1-4; tentative D call: TRBD1 (6 bases). The V gene lost 5 bases and the J gene lost 8 bases, with 15 bases spanning the gap. The CDR3 length is 14 residues. The germline CDR1 and CDR2 sequences are MNHEY and SVGAGI. In DNA, the CDR3 is TGTGCCAGCAGTGTCGACAGGATCTACGAAAAACTGTTTTTT. Translated, it gives CASSVDRIYEKLFF.

CDR3 residues: CASSFIPDRAQQYF. The CDR3 bases are TGTGCCAGCAGCTTTATACCCGACAGGGCGCAGCAGTATTTT. This rearrangement joins TRBV7-6 to TRBJ2-3, with 7 bases matching TRBD1. The V gene end was trimmed by 3 bases and the J gene end by 11 bases; junction bases not matched to a gene: 11. The germline V gene has CDR1 SGHVS and CDR2 FNYEAQ. The CDR3 has 14 amino acids.

The chain employs TRBV18 and TRBJ1-1; D gene uncertain. Per the germline V gene, CDR1 is KGHSH and CDR2 is LQKENI. CDR3 length: 16 residues. V lost 2 bases to trimming and J lost 1 base, with 14 bases between them. CDR3 loop: CASSPFKGGENTEAFF. The CDR3 nucleotides read TGTGCCAGCTCACCATTTAAGGGCGGGGAGAACACTGAAGCTTTCTTT.

V gene TRBV19 combines with J gene TRBJ1-1, with D tentatively TRBD1 (6 bases). The CDR3 has 13 residues. Germline values: CDR1 LNHDA, CDR2 SQIVND (reference sequence). V lost 5 bases to trimming and J lost 4 bases, with 11 bases between them. The CDR3 region has the DNA TGTGCCAGTAGTCTACAGGACAGCACTGAAGCTTTCTTT. Its protein product is CASSLQDSTEAFF. Drawing the rest from reference TRBV19 and TRBJ1-1, the complete variable domain is DGGITQSPKYLFRKEGQNVTLSCEQNLNHDAMYWYRQDPGQGLRLIYYSQIVNDFQKGDIAEGYSVSREKKESFPLTVTSAQKNPTAFYLCASSLQDSTEAFFGQGTRLTVV.

CDR3 nucleotides: TGTGCCAGCCCGGGACAGGGTGGGAATCAGCCCCAGCATTTT. It encodes CASPGQGGNQPQHF. The gene calls are TRBV6-9 and TRBJ1-5, with TRBD1 identical over 9 bases. The CDR3 has 14 residues. Unmatched junction bases numbered 6, after V lost 8 bases and J lost 4 bases. Per germline, CDR1 MNHGY and CDR2 SVAAGI.

The chain carries TRBV5-1 and TRBJ2-3, with TRBD2 matching 10 bases. Germline V gene sequence: CDR1 SGHRS, CDR2 YFSETQ. This CDR3 has 16 amino acids. The V gene end was trimmed by 2 bases and the J gene end by 1 base; junction bases not matched to a gene: 4. CDR3 sequence (DNA): TGCGCCAGCAGCTTACCGGGGACTAGCGGCACAGATACGCAGTATTTT. This codes for CASSLPGTSGTDTQYF.

V is TRBV19 and J is TRBJ2-1; 7 bases match TRBD2. The J segment lost 5 bases and the V segment lost 3 bases, leaving 13 bases of the junction unmatched. Germline V CDR1 and CDR2: LNHDA, SQIVND (reference sequence). The CDR3 spans 17 residues. This chain's CDR3 is CASSISGGYNRHNEQFF. The CDR3 DNA reads as TGTGCCAGTAGTATTTCGGGGGGTTACAATAGGCACAATGAGCAGTTCTTC.

This clone has a single count. The chain carries TRBV2 and TRBJ2-7; 11 positions match TRBD2. The CDR3 spans 17 residues. The V segment lost 6 bases and the J segment 4 bases; nucleotides outside the gene matches: 14. Germline assignment: CDR1 SNHLY and CDR2 FYNNEI. The CDR3, as DNA: TGTGCCAGCAGCCCAAGACCAACTAGCGGGGGACGATACGAGCAGTACTTC. Translating it yields CASSPRPTSGGRYEQYF.

Only a few counts were recorded for this clone. This chain joins TRBV6-5 and TRBJ1-1, with D unclear. V was clipped by 2 bases and J by 6 bases, with 10 bases between them. CDR1 and CDR2 (germline): MNHEY, SVGAGI. This CDR3 is built from 13 residues. The DNA for the CDR3 is TGTGCCAGCAGTTACGCCCAGGAATCTGAAGCTTTCTTT. Amino acids: CASSYAQESEAFF.

V is TRBV19 and J is TRBJ2-2, with D perhaps matching TRBD2 (5 bases). The CDR3 runs to 16 residues. Germline CDR1 reads LNHDA; CDR2 reads SQIVND (reference sequence). Trimming took off 1 base at V and 2 bases at J, with 11 bases between the two ends. Here the CDR3 DNA reads TGTGCCAGTAGTATAGGTGAGGGATCCAACACCGGGGAGCTGTTTTTT. Its protein product is CASSIGEGSNTGELFF. The full variable domain, in which reference TRBV19 and TRBJ2-2 provide the parts outside the CDR3, is DGGITQSPKYLFRKEGQNVTLSCEQNLNHDAMYWYRQDPGQGLRLIYYSQIVNDFQKGDIAEGYSVSREKKESFPLTVTSAQKNPTAFYLCASSIGEGSNTGELFFGEGSRLTVL.

The genes are TRBV4-1 and TRBJ2-1; 9 positions agree with TRBD1. V shed 1 base, J shed 13 bases, and the junction held 5 bases outside the gene matches. This CDR3 is built from 13 residues. The germline gives CDR1 MGHRA, CDR2 YSYEKL. This CDR3 is CASSQVSGQGQFF. The DNA for the CDR3 is TGCGCCAGCAGCCAAGTTTCGGGACAGGGACAGTTCTTC.

V gene TRBV20-1 combines with J gene TRBJ2-7, with D hard to call. The CDR3 is 11 amino acids. The V gene's germline CDR1 is DFQATT and CDR2 SNEGSKA (reference sequence). The ends were cut back, 5 bases at V and 0 bases at J, with 5 bases in the middle. CDR3 nucleotide sequence: TGCAGTGCTCACACCTCCTACGAGCAGTACTTC. Its protein product is CSAHTSYEQYF.

This chain uses TRBV19 with TRBJ1-2; a possible D gene is TRBD1 (5 bases). Trimming shortened V by 1 base and J by 5 bases, and 17 bases separated the two germline ends. Germline CDR1 is LNHDA and CDR2 is SQIVND (reference sequence). The CDR3 spans 16 residues. The CDR3 sequence is CASSIAAKEGSYGYTF. CDR3 DNA sequence: TGTGCCAGTAGTATAGCAGCCAAGGAGGGGAGTTATGGCTACACCTTC.

V usage is TRBV13 and J usage is TRBJ1-4; D is uncertain. This CDR3 region has 14 residues. Germline lookup yields CDR1 PRHDT and CDR2 FYEKMQ (reference sequence). Trimming removed 3 bases at V and 2 bases at J, with 7 bases between. CDR3 loop: CASSFFSTNEKLFF. The CDR3, as DNA: TGTGCCAGCAGCTTTTTTTCGACTAATGAAAAACTGTTTTTT.

This rearrangement joins TRBV7-6 to TRBJ1-3, with D maybe TRBD1 (5 bases). Trimming removed 0 bases at V and 0 bases at J, with 15 bases between. The CDR3 spans 18 residues. From germline, CDR1 is SGHVS and CDR2 FNYEAQ. CDR3 in amino acids: CASSLAQWTPDSGNTIYF. The CDR3 nucleotides read TGTGCCAGCAGCTTAGCCCAGTGGACACCCGACTCTGGAAACACCATATATTTT.

The rearrangement uses TRBV2 and TRBJ1-3; 9 nucleotides match TRBD1. Trimming cost V 6 bases and J 6 bases; bases outside gene matches: 6. The CDR3 is 14 amino acids. Germline values: CDR1 SNHLY, CDR2 FYNNEI. CDR3 region: CASSGQGIANTIYF. CDR3 sequence (DNA): TGTGCCAGCAGCGGACAGGGGATCGCAAACACCATATATTTT.

This chain uses TRBV11-3 with TRBJ1-1; D ambiguous. V was pared by 1 base and J by 2 bases, with 11 bases between. Germline V gene sequence: CDR1 SGHNT, CDR2 YENEEA. This CDR3 contains 15 residues. The CDR3 nucleotides read TGTGCCAGCAGCTTAGGGGCGGGAGACAACACTGAAGCTTTCTTT. The encoded protein is CASSLGAGDNTEAFF.

Comment on this clone: The conserved phenylalanine or tryptophan is not found at the CDR3 terminus, so this likely reflects a read error. This sequence joins TRBV5-4 and TRBJ1-1; D is uncertain. V was pared by 7 bases and J by 5 bases, with 12 bases between. The CDR3 runs to 12 residues. Germline CDR1 and CDR2: SGHNT and YYREEE (reference sequence). The DNA for the CDR3 is TGTGCCAGCGGCGGGAGAGGTACTGAAGCTTTCCTT. Amino acid sequence: CASGGRGTEAFL.

This chain links TRBV5-4 with TRBJ2-1; the match to TRBD2 covers 12 bases. The CDR3 runs to 16 residues. The J segment lost 5 bases and the V segment lost 3 bases, leaving 6 bases of the junction unmatched. Per the germline V gene, CDR1 is SGHNT and CDR2 is YYREEE (reference sequence). The CDR3 DNA follows: TGTGCCAGCAGCTACCGGACTAGCGGGGTAGACAATGAGCAGTTCTTC. It specifies CASSYRTSGVDNEQFF.